A single sample gave rise to the 28 T cell receptor beta chains below, sequenced in a study of blood T cells in healthy people across ages. A second PCR, run for roughly 7 to 12 cycles, used a sample-barcoded 5' primer plus a J-beta primer mix. TCRdb analysed the 5' RACE reads with MiXCR anew, one entry per CDR3 protein. Counted here are roughly 1,800,000 distinct CDR3 sequences, just under 50% occurring once; the ten biggest clones make up 2.1%. Input material: blood. The receptors here all came from a woman aged 40 to 55 in good health.

The rearrangement joins TRBV27 to TRBJ2-7; possibly TRBD2 for D (7 bases). The J call may be in error: the DNA end matches TRBJ2-1 better. Germline V gene sequence: CDR1 MNHEY, CDR2 SMNVEV (reference sequence). CDR3 length equals 15 residues. The CDR3 loop reads CASSLWAQGGGEQFF. DNA of the CDR3: TGTGCCAGCAGTTTATGGGCACAGGGAGGGGGTGAGCAGTTCTTC.

This chain connects TRBV5-1 to TRBJ2-5; D perhaps matches TRBD1 (6 bases). This CDR3 spans 14 amino acids. The germline V gene encodes CDR1 SGHRS and CDR2 YFSETQ. The V and J ends lost 0 bases and 11 bases respectively, with 17 bases between them. DNA for the CDR3: TGCGCCAGCAGCTTGGTATCGCCAGGGGCTGAGCAGTACTTC. Translated, it gives CASSLVSPGAEQYF.

The genes are TRBV28 and TRBJ2-4, with D tentatively TRBD2 (7 bases). This CDR3 is 15 amino acids long. Trimming shortened V by 5 bases and J by 6 bases, and 17 bases separated the two germline ends. Germline-derived CDR1 and CDR2 are MDHEN and SYDVKM. The CDR3 nucleotides read TGTGCCAGCAGTCCCAGGGGCGGGGGAAGAAACATTCAGTACTTC. Amino acid sequence: CASSPRGGGRNIQYF.

This clonotype was observed a few times. This chain joins TRBV6-5 and TRBJ2-5, with D perhaps TRBD2 (6 bases). Trimming cost V 2 bases and J 0 bases, with 10 bases left between them. Germline V gene sequence: CDR1 MNHEY, CDR2 SVGAGI. This CDR3 spans 15 amino acids. The CDR3 DNA sequence: TGTGCCAGCAGTTACCGCGGGGTTGACCAAGAGACCCAGTACTTC. It translates to CASSYRGVDQETQYF.

V and J are TRBV7-8 and TRBJ2-1; 8 bases are shared with TRBD2. CDR1 is SGHVS, CDR2 FQNEAQ, per germline. The ends lost 6 bases at V and 6 bases at J; junction bases unmatched: 19. The CDR3 is made up of 18 amino acids. CDR3 sequence: CASSLRAGSRGALNEQFF. In DNA, the CDR3 is TGTGCCAGCAGTCTAAGGGCGGGCTCGCGGGGGGCCCTCAATGAGCAGTTCTTC. The full variable domain, completed using reference TRBV7-8 and TRBJ2-1, is GAGVSQSPRYKVAKRGQDVALRCDPISGHVSLFWYQQALGQGPEFLTYFQNEAQLDKSGLPSDRFFAERPEGSVSTLKIQRTQQEDSAVYLCASSLRAGSRGALNEQFFGPGTRLTVL.

This chain links TRBV20-1 with TRBJ2-7; maybe TRBD2 (7 bases). Germline assignment: CDR1 DFQATT and CDR2 SNEGSKA (reference sequence). CDR3 size: 16 residues. V gave up 3 bases and J gave up 0 bases, with 18 bases separating them. The CDR3: CSARVAAGAYSYEQYF. The DNA for the CDR3 is TGCAGTGCTAGGGTCGCTGCGGGGGCTTACTCCTACGAGCAGTACTTC.

This clonotype was detected a few times. This may stem from a read error, because a much larger clone lies one nucleotide away. The rearrangement joins TRBV5-1 to TRBJ2-7, with 9 bases matching TRBD1. CDR3 length: 14 amino acids. Per germline, CDR1 SGHRS and CDR2 YFSETQ. Trimming took 4 bases from V and 3 from J; bases not matched to a gene: 5. The CDR3 loop reads CASSQGTGYYEQYF. CDR3 DNA: TGCGCCAGCAGCCAAGGGACAGGGTACTACGAGCAGTACTTC.

V gene TRBV6-5 combines with J gene TRBJ1-5, with D hard to call. The CDR3 extends over 15 amino acids. The germline V and J ends were trimmed by 6 bases and 0 bases, with 12 bases remaining between them. CDR1 and CDR2 (germline): MNHEY, SVGAGI. The CDR3 DNA is TGTGCCAGCAGAACAGTCCCTAATAGCAATCAGCCCCAGCATTTT. Its translation: CASRTVPNSNQPQHF.

The chain uses TRBV11-2 and TRBJ2-5; 8 bases are shared with TRBD2. There are 16 residues in the CDR3. Germline CDR1 is SGHAT and CDR2 is FQNNGV. The V and J ends lost 5 bases and 11 bases, in that order; junction bases with no gene match: 19. Here the CDR3 DNA reads TGTGCCAGCAGCCTAGCCCCGGGACTAGTGCGCAATGAGCAGTACTTC. Translated, it gives CASSLAPGLVRNEQYF.

A few counts support this clonotype. This chain uses TRBV29-1 with TRBJ2-3, with D unclear. The CDR3 spans 12 residues. V was shortened by 2 bases and J by 7 bases, with 10 bases between the two germline ends. Germline lookup yields CDR1 SQVTM and CDR2 ANQGSEA. The CDR3 loop is CSVELGLNTQYF. DNA for the CDR3: TGCAGCGTTGAACTTGGCCTGAATACGCAGTATTTT.

The table lists this clonotype with a few counts. CDR3 sequence: CASSTYREPLASPLHF. For the CDR3, the DNA is TGTGCCAGCAGCACCTACCGGGAGCCACTTGCTTCACCCCTCCACTTT. The chain combines TRBV21-1 with TRBJ1-6. TRBV21-1 is a documented pseudogene. This CDR3 contains 16 residues.

A few counts support this clonotype. The V and J genes are TRBV7-2 and TRBJ2-2; 7 nucleotides agree with TRBD1. The V and J ends lost 10 bases and 3 bases, in that order; junction bases with no gene match: 5. The CDR3 consists of 13 residues. Germline V CDR1 and CDR2: SGHTA, FQGNSA. The CDR3 reads CANLDRDTGELFF. In DNA form, the CDR3 reads TGTGCCAACCTTGACAGGGACACCGGGGAGCTGTTTTTT.

This clonotype was seen more than once but under ten times. The V gene is TRBV9, the J gene TRBJ2-1, with 12 bases that match TRBD2. V gave up 0 bases and J gave up 5 bases; unmatched junction bases: 3. Germline V gene data show CDR1 as SGDLS and CDR2 as YYNGEE. This CDR3 has 16 amino acids. The chain's CDR3 is CASSVDLAGGDNEQFF. The CDR3 DNA follows: TGTGCCAGCAGCGTAGATCTAGCGGGGGGGGACAATGAGCAGTTCTTC.

The chain recombines TRBV2 with TRBJ2-5, with 8 bases identical to TRBD2. V trimming: 11 bases; J trimming: 3 bases; junction bases outside the gene matches: 8. Per the germline V gene, CDR1 is SNHLY and CDR2 is FYNNEI. The CDR3 totals 13 residues. The DNA for the CDR3 is TGTGCCGGTGGGGGTAGCGGGGAAGAGACCCAGTACTTC. Translated, it gives CAGGGSGEETQYF. The full variable domain, rest sourced from reference TRBV2 and TRBJ2-5, is EPEVTQTPSHQVTQMGQEVILRCVPISNHLYFYWYRQILGQKVEFLVSFYNNEISEKSEIFDDQFSVERPDGSNFTLKIRSTKLEDSAMYFCAGGGSGEETQYFGPGTRLLVL.

This clonotype was detected a few times. The genes are TRBV15 and TRBJ2-7; D assignment may be TRBD1 or TRBD2 (5 bases each). This CDR3 has 15 amino acids. Germline CDR1 reads LNHNV; CDR2 reads YYDKDF (reference sequence). The V and J ends lost 0 bases and 4 bases respectively, with 13 bases between them. The CDR3 spells CATSRDRGTAYEQYF. CDR3 nucleotides: TGTGCCACCAGCAGAGATCGGGGCACAGCTTACGAGCAGTACTTC.

The chain is built from TRBV18 and TRBJ2-1; TRBD2 aligns across 12 bases. The germline V gene encodes CDR1 KGHSH and CDR2 LQKENI. The CDR3 loop spans 17 amino acids. The V and J ends lost 1 base and 3 bases, in that order; junction bases with no gene match: 4. The CDR3, as DNA: TGTGCCAGCTCACCACTCACTAGCGGGGGGCTCTACAATGAGCAGTTCTTC. This encodes CASSPLTSGGLYNEQFF.

This clonotype was counted a single time. V and J are TRBV29-1 and TRBJ2-2; D gene uncertain. This CDR3 has 13 residues. V lost 7 bases to trimming and J lost 2 bases, with 11 bases between them. Germline CDR1 SQVTM, CDR2 ANQGSEA. DNA for the CDR3: TGCAGCGCGGTTCTTCTTAACACCGGGGAGCTGTTTTTT. It is translated as CSAVLLNTGELFF.

This clonotype was observed a single time. The V and J genes are TRBV12-3 or TRBV12-4 and TRBJ2-5; TRBD2 matches at 9 bases. The DNA matches TRBJ2-7 better at its end, which makes the J call doubtful. The CDR3 extends over 14 amino acids. The CDR3 spells CASSKSGGPYEQYF. For the CDR3, the DNA is TGTGCCAGCAGTAAGAGCGGGGGGCCCTACGAGCAGTACTTC.

The CDR3 DNA reads TGCAGTGCTAGCCGGGAAAGCTCCTACAATGAGCAGTACTTC. Translating gives CSASRESSYNEQYF. J is TRBJ2-1 and V is TRBV20-1; TRBD2 might be the D (5 bases). The J call may be wrong; the DNA end is better matched by TRBJ2-7. The CDR3 is 14 amino acids. In germline, CDR1 is DFQATT, CDR2 SNEGSKA (reference sequence).

This clonotype appeared a few times. This chain uses TRBV12-3 or TRBV12-4 with TRBJ2-1; tentative D call: TRBD1 (7 bases). V dropped 7 bases and J dropped 7 bases, with 23 bases sitting between them. The CDR3 covers 16 residues. In DNA form, the CDR3 reads TGTGCCAGCAACTCCCTTGGAGGGGGCGGCAAGAATGAGCAGTTCTTC. It translates to CASNSLGGGGKNEQFF.

This clonotype was recorded only once. The chain joins TRBV15 to TRBJ1-1; D remains ambiguous. CDR1 and CDR2 from the germline V gene are LNHNV and YYDKDF (reference sequence). This CDR3 contains 14 residues. With 0 bases removed from V and 1 base from J, the gap between germline ends came to 6 bases. DNA of the CDR3: TGTGCCACCAGCAGAGAATGGGAGAACACTGAAGCTTTCTTT. This sequence encodes CATSREWENTEAFF.

This chain links TRBV27 with TRBJ2-5; a possible D gene is TRBD1 (6 bases). The CDR3 runs to 15 residues. V dropped 4 bases and J dropped 2 bases, with 14 bases sitting between them. The germline gives CDR1 MNHEY, CDR2 SMNVEV (reference sequence). The CDR3 region has the DNA TGTGCCAGCAGTTCCCGCAGGGACATTCAAGAGACCCAGTACTTC. Its protein product is CASSSRRDIQETQYF.

The chain has TRBV6-2 or TRBV6-3 and TRBJ2-3, with 10 bases that match TRBD1. Per germline, CDR1 MNHEY and CDR2 SVGEGT. This CDR3 region has 16 residues. After removal of 0 bases from V and 6 bases from J, the junction contained 6 bases not matched to a gene. The CDR3 region is CASSYSPTGGWDTQYF. The CDR3 nucleotides are TGTGCCAGCAGTTACTCCCCGACAGGGGGCTGGGATACGCAGTATTTT.

In its sample, this clonotype was seen a few times. This chain connects TRBV7-2 to TRBJ1-2; D is uncertain. Between the trimmed V and J ends, which lost 5 bases and 2 bases, there was a span of 18 bases. CDR1 is SGHTA and CDR2 is FQGNSA in the germline V gene. The CDR3 totals 16 residues. The CDR3 here is CASSPQHTSPNYGYTF. The CDR3 DNA is TGTGCCAGCAGCCCCCAGCATACATCTCCCAACTATGGCTACACCTTC.

This clonotype was seen a few times. CDR3 sequence (DNA): TGTGCCAGCAGCCCCATAGTGGGGAATGAGCAGTTCTTC. This gives the protein CASSPIVGNEQFF. V gene TRBV7-2 combines with J gene TRBJ2-1; D call uncertain. Germline CDR1 is SGHTA and CDR2 is FQGNSA. This CDR3 spans 13 amino acids. Between the trimmed V and J ends, which lost 5 bases and 7 bases, there was a span of 12 bases.

This clonotype came up a few times. The chain recombines TRBV7-2 with TRBJ2-5; D is possibly TRBD1 (7 bases). Deletions cut 6 bases from V and 3 bases from J, with 14 bases between. Germline assignment: CDR1 SGHTA and CDR2 FQGNSA. The CDR3 contains 14 residues. As DNA, the CDR3 is TGTGCCAGCAGTACACAGGGGACTGAAGAGACCCAGTACTTC. Translated, it gives CASSTQGTEETQYF.

Remarks on this clonotype: One end of the junction varies from germline; a read error may be responsible. The chain combines TRBV7-7 with TRBJ2-1; 8 nucleotides match TRBD1. Per germline, CDR1 SSHAT and CDR2 FNYEAQ (reference sequence). The length of the CDR3 is 15 residues. As DNA, the CDR3 is TGTGCTAGCAGCTCAACCGGACAGGGCGTCAATGAGCAGTTCTTC. Its protein product is CASSSTGQGVNEQFF. Together with reference TRBV7-7 and TRBJ2-1, the CDR3 gives the full variable domain: GAGVSQSPRYKVTKRGQDVTLRCDPISSHATLYWYQQALGQGPEFLTYFNYEAQPDKSGLPSDRFSAERPEGSISTLTIQRTEQRDSAMYRCASSSTGQGVNEQFFGPGTRLTVL.

This chain links TRBV28 with TRBJ1-2; 10 nucleotides align to TRBD1. This CDR3 has 14 residues. V lost 2 bases, J lost 8 bases, and 5 bases stayed unmatched. In germline, CDR1 is MDHEN, CDR2 SYDVKM. CDR3 protein: CASSLGTGVRGYTF. The DNA of the CDR3 is TGTGCCAGCAGTTTAGGGACAGGGGTTCGCGGCTACACCTTC.